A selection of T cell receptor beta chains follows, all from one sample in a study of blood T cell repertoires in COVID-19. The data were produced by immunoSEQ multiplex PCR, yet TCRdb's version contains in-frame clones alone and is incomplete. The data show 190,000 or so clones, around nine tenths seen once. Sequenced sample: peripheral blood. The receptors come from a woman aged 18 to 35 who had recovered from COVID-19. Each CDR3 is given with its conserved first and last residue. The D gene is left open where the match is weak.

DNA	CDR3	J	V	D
TGTGCCAGCAGCCGGACTAGCGGGGCTCAAGAGACCCAGTACTTC	CASSRTSGAQETQYF	TRBJ2-5	TRBV7-8	TRBD2
TGTGCCAGCTCACCAGGTGTGCCCGACGGGAGGGGTTCACCCCTCCACTTT	CASSPGVPDGRGSPLHF	TRBJ1-6	TRBV18	.
TGTGCCAGCAGCCCCGACAGGGACAATGAGCAGTTCTTC	CASSPDRDNEQFF	TRBJ2-1	TRBV7-3	TRBD1
TGTGCCAGCAGCTTACAGGGCGACTATGGCTACACCTTC	CASSLQGDYGYTF	TRBJ1-2	TRBV5-4	.
TGTGCCAGCAGCTTGGGACAGGGATGGGAGACCCAGTACTTC	CASSLGQGWETQYF	TRBJ2-5	TRBV5-4	TRBD1
TGTGCCAGTAGACTAGCGGGAGGCGATGAGCAGTTCTTC	CASRLAGGDEQFF	TRBJ2-1	TRBV19	TRBD2
TGTGCCATCGGGAGGGAAACTAGCAATCAGCCCCAGCATTTT	CAIGRETSNQPQHF	TRBJ1-5	TRBV10-3	.
TGTGCCAGCAGCTTAATCTACGGTGAAAAACTGTTTTTT	CASSLIYGEKLFF	TRBJ1-4	TRBV7-3	.
TGTGCCAGCAGACCAGGGGGCCCGGGGTACTATGAGCAGTTCTTC	CASRPGGPGYYEQFF	TRBJ2-1	TRBV27	TRBD1
TGTGCCAGCAGCCCCCCGGGGGGCGGGAATGAAAAACTGTTTTTT	CASSPPGGGNEKLFF	TRBJ1-4	TRBV4-2	.
TGTGCCTGGAGTGTAGGCAGGGTGAATTCACCCCTCCACTTT	CAWSVGRVNSPLHF	TRBJ1-6	TRBV30	.
TGTGCCAGCACCTCCGGGACTAGTTTCGATGAGCAGTTCTTC	CASTSGTSFDEQFF	TRBJ2-1	TRBV11-3	TRBD2
TGTGCCAGCAGCTACATAAAGGGAACTAGCGGGAGGTTTGAGCAGTTCTTC	CASSYIKGTSGRFEQFF	TRBJ2-1	TRBV14	TRBD2
TGTGCCAGCAGCTTAACCCCCCCCCTAGAGCAGTACTTC	CASSLTPPLEQYF	TRBJ2-7	TRBV7-9	.
TGTGCCAGCAGTCGACCCCGTGTCTCCTATAATTCACCCCTCCACTTT	CASSRPRVSYNSPLHF	TRBJ1-6	TRBV6-6	.